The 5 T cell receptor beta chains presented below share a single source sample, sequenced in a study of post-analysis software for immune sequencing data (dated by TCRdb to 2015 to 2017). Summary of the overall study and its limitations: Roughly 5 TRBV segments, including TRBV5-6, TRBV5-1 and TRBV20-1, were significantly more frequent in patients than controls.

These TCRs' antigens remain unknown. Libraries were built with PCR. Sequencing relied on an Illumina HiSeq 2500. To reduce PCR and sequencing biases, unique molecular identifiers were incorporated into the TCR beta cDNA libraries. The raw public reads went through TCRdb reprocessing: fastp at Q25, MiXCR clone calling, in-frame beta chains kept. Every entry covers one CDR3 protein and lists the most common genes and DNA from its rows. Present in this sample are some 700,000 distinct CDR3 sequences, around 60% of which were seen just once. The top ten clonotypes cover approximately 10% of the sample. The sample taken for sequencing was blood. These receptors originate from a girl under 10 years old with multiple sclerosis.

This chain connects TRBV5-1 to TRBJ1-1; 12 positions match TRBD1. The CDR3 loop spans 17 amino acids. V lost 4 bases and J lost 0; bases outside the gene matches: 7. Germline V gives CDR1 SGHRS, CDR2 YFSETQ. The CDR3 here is CASSPGTGGLMNTEAFF. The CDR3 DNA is TGCGCCAGCAGCCCTGGGACAGGGGGCCTCATGAACACTGAAGCTTTCTTT.

Here the CDR3 reads CAWSLGQGRADTQYF. CDR3 bases: TGTGCCTGGAGTCTGGGACAGGGTCGAGCAGATACGCAGTATTTT. The chain combines TRBV30 with TRBJ2-3; 9 positions match TRBD1. The CDR3 has 15 residues. Germline assignment: CDR1 GTSNPN and CDR2 SVGIG (reference sequence). The junction had 7 bases not matched to a gene; V was cut back by 2 bases and J by 4 bases.

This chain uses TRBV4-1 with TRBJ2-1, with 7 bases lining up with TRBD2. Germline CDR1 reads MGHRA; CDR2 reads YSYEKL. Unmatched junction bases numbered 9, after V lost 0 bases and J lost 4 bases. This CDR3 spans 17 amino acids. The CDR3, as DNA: TGCGCCAGCAGCCAAGATCGGGTACCTAGCGGTTACAATGAGCAGTTCTTC. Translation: CASSQDRVPSGYNEQFF.

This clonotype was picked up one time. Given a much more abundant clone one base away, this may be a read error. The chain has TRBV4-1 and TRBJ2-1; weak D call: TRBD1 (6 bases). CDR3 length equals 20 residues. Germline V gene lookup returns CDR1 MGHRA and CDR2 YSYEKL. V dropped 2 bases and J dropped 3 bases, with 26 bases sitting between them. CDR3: CASSQTGPMVETGDYNEQFF. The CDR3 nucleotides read TGCGCCAGCAGCCAAACAGGCCCCATGGTCGAGACAGGTGACTACAATGAGCAGTTCTTC.

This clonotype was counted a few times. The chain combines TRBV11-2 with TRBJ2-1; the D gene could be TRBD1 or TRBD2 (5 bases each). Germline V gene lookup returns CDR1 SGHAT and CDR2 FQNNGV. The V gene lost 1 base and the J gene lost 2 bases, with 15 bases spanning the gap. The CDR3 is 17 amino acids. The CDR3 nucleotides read TGTGCCAGCAGCTTAGGAGGGGCCTTATCGGCCTACAATGAGCAGTTCTTC. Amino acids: CASSLGGALSAYNEQFF.